Following are 16 T cell receptor beta chains from one sample sequenced in a study of cytomegalovirus exposure and HLA in healthy donors. PCR employed 60 Vbeta and 13 Jbeta primers. Assay used: immunoSEQ multiplex PCR; TCRdb lists only in-frame clones, some missing. The table shows over 150,000 clones, with about 80% occurring only once. The sequencing input was PBMCs. The receptors derive from a man in his thirties or forties in good health and CMV-seropositive.

The CDR3 reads CASSVPTGTRRRDSYNEQFF. The DNA for the CDR3 is TGTGCCAGCAGCGTACCCACCGGGACTAGACGACGCGACTCCTACAATGAGCAGTTCTTC. V and J are TRBV9 and TRBJ2-1, with 8 nucleotides matching TRBD2. The J segment lost 0 bases and the V segment lost 1 base, leaving 15 bases of the junction unmatched. Germline loops: CDR1 SGDLS, CDR2 YYNGEE. This CDR3 contains 20 residues.

This clone was counted a few times. Other DNA sequences in the sample encode the same CDR3. V and J are TRBV2 and TRBJ2-7; D is possibly TRBD2 (6 bases). In germline, CDR1 is SNHLY, CDR2 FYNNEI. V lost 6 bases and J 0 bases, leaving 15 bases between the germline ends. The CDR3 has 15 amino acids. CDR3 amino acids: CASRGLLPLSYEQYF. CDR3 in DNA: TGTGCCAGCAGGGGACTCCTACCCCTCTCCTACGAGCAGTACTTC. Together with reference TRBV2 and TRBJ2-7, the CDR3 gives the full variable domain: EPEVTQTPSHQVTQMGQEVILRCVPISNHLYFYWYRQILGQKVEFLVSFYNNEISEKSEIFDDQFSVERPDGSNFTLKIRSTKLEDSAMYFCASRGLLPLSYEQYFGPGTRLTVT.

The genes are TRBV29-1 and TRBJ2-7; 9 positions agree with TRBD1. The germline CDR1 and CDR2 sequences are SQVTM and ANQGSEA. The trim removed 7 bases at V and 1 base at J, leaving 8 bases unmatched. The length of the CDR3 is 14 residues. CDR3 nucleotides: TGCAGCGCGGGGACAGGGACCGGGTCCTACGAGCAGTACTTC. Encoded protein: CSAGTGTGSYEQYF.

This sequence joins TRBV29-1 and TRBJ2-7, with D possibly being TRBD2 (7 bases). The CDR3 loop spans 12 amino acids. Germline lookup yields CDR1 SQVTM and CDR2 ANQGSEA. The ends were cut back, 6 bases at V and 3 bases at J, with 12 bases in the middle. The CDR3 reads CSVERGGYEQYF. The CDR3 region has the DNA TGCAGCGTGGAGAGGGGGGGCTACGAGCAGTACTTC.

The V call is TRBV6-1, the J call TRBJ2-1; 7 nucleotides line up with TRBD2. The CDR3 extends over 14 amino acids. The V segment lost 3 bases and the J segment 7 bases; nucleotides outside the gene matches: 6. In germline, CDR1 is MNHNS, CDR2 SASEGT. The CDR3 region has the DNA TGTGCCAGCAGTGATAGTCCCGGGAGGAATGAGCAGTTCTTC. Amino acids: CASSDSPGRNEQFF.

This clone occurred a few times. The CDR3 loop reads CASSSPGPLGGGYTF. The CDR3 nucleotides are TGTGCCAGCAGTTCCCCGGGTCCCCTCGGAGGTGGCTACACCTTC. V is TRBV28 and J is TRBJ1-2; D is unclear. CDR3 length: 15 amino acids. With 4 bases removed from V and 7 bases from J, the gap between germline ends came to 19 bases. The germline gives CDR1 MDHEN, CDR2 SYDVKM.

The V and J genes are TRBV19 and TRBJ2-7, with D possibly matching TRBD1 (6 bases). The CDR3 is 12 residues long. Trimming left V 5 bases short and J 10 bases short, with 15 bases between. Germline V gives CDR1 LNHDA, CDR2 SQIVND (reference sequence). In nucleotides, the CDR3 is TGTGCCAGTAGTGAACGACAGGAGGTTCAGTACTTC. This gives the protein CASSERQEVQYF.

The chain carries TRBV19 and TRBJ2-7; D perhaps matches TRBD2 (5 bases). V was cut by 6 bases and J by 0 bases, with 15 bases left in between. CDR1 is LNHDA, CDR2 SQIVND, per germline (reference sequence). This CDR3 is built from 15 residues. The CDR3: CASRSAGRSSYEQYF. DNA of the CDR3: TGTGCCAGTAGATCGGCGGGCCGGAGCTCCTACGAGCAGTACTTC.

The chain uses TRBV6-5 and TRBJ2-5; 7 bases align to TRBD1. The CDR3 is made up of 13 amino acids. V shed 10 bases and J 0 bases; nucleotides not matched to a gene: 5. Germline V lookup: CDR1 MNHEY, CDR2 SVGAGI. The CDR3 coding sequence is TGTGCCACCCGACAGGGAAACCAAGAGACCCAGTACTTC. This codes for CATRQGNQETQYF.

This chain links TRBV5-4 with TRBJ2-1; no clear D. Germline V lookup: CDR1 SGHNT, CDR2 YYREEE (reference sequence). The V end was cut by 3 bases, the J end by 4 bases, with 11 bases between. This CDR3 has 14 amino acids. The CDR3 protein is CASSSLIDYNEQFF. CDR3 coding DNA: TGTGCCAGCAGCTCACTCATAGATTACAATGAGCAGTTCTTC.

The chain links TRBV11-2 to TRBJ1-1, with TRBD1 identical over 10 bases. Per the germline V gene, CDR1 is SGHAT and CDR2 is FQNNGV. V shed 5 bases, J shed 5 bases, and the junction held 5 bases outside the gene matches. This CDR3 is built from 14 residues. The DNA of the CDR3 is TGTGCCAGCAGCCTGACAGGGGGCGGGACTGAAGCTTTCTTT. As protein: CASSLTGGGTEAFF. Full variable domain (remainder filled in from reference TRBV11-2 and TRBJ1-1): EAGVAQSPRYKIIEKRQSVAFWCNPISGHATLYWYQQILGQGPKLLIQFQNNGVVDDSQLPKDRFSAERLKGVDSTLKIQPAKLEDSAVYLCASSLTGGGTEAFFGQGTRLTVV.

In the case of this clone: The identical CDR3 is also encoded by other nucleotide sequences in the sample. V and J are TRBV5-1 and TRBJ1-1, with D perhaps matching TRBD1 (5 bases). Per germline, CDR1 SGHRS and CDR2 YFSETQ. V was pared by 4 bases and J by 0 bases, with 10 bases between. The CDR3 is made up of 14 amino acids. This CDR3 is CASSIGDMNTEAFF. In DNA, the CDR3 is TGCGCCAGCAGCATAGGGGATATGAACACTGAAGCTTTCTTT.

The chain employs TRBV23-1 and TRBJ1-4; D unresolved. TRBV23-1 counts as an open reading frame of uncertain function. V shed 0 bases and J shed 4 bases, with 9 bases lying between them. CDR3 length: 15 amino acids. CDR3 sequence: CASSQSEGFNEKLFF. The CDR3 nucleotides are TGCGCCAGCAGTCAATCGGAGGGTTTTAATGAAAAACTGTTTTTT.

The chain uses TRBV7-9 and TRBJ2-1, with unresolved D. The CDR3 has 14 residues. CDR1 SEHNR and CDR2 FQNEAQ come from the germline V gene (reference sequence). With 3 bases removed from V and 0 bases from J, the gap between germline ends came to 6 bases. As DNA, the CDR3 is TGTGCCAGCAGCTTGGAGAGCTCCTACAATGAGCAGTTCTTC. Encoded protein: CASSLESSYNEQFF.

The V gene is TRBV4-3, the J gene TRBJ2-1, with 12 bases fitting TRBD2. Trimming removed 3 bases from V and 6 bases from J; junction bases left unmatched: 9. CDR1 and CDR2 from the germline V gene are LGHNA and YSLEER. The CDR3 loop spans 17 amino acids. In DNA form, the CDR3 reads TGCGCCAGCAGCCAGGTCACCCTAGCGGGGGGGCCCAATGAGCAGTTCTTC. Its translation is CASSQVTLAGGPNEQFF.

The chain combines TRBV4-1 with TRBJ1-5; no clear D gene. From germline, CDR1 is MGHRA and CDR2 YSYEKL. V was pared by 4 bases and J by 6 bases, with 13 bases between. The CDR3 has 14 residues. The DNA for the CDR3 is TGCGCCAGCAGCCCCCAGGCTACCGGTCAGCCCCAGCATTTT. This encodes CASSPQATGQPQHF.